This TCR beta chain was identified during a study of cytomegalovirus exposure and HLA in healthy donors. The CDR3 loop spans 14 amino acids. V lost 4 bases to trimming and J lost 7 bases, with 13 bases between them. CDR1 and CDR2 (germline): LGHNA, YNFKEQ. It was with 60 Vbeta and 13 Jbeta primers that the PCR ran. This table comes from immunoSEQ multiplex PCR, and its TCRdb copy is limited to in-frame clones, with some not included. In the table there are around 100,000 clones, approximately 79% of which are singletons. Sequencing was performed on PBMCs. This chain uses TRBV4-2 with TRBJ2-2; no clear D. The TCR comes from a woman in her sixties in good health and CMV-seropositive. The CDR3 loop is CASSPQAPFGELFF. CDR3 nucleotides: TGTGCCAGCAGCCCTCAAGCCCCATTCGGGGAGCTGTTTTTT.